In this sample, the clone carrying this T cell receptor beta chain turned up many times. Its antigen is undetermined. This entry comes from a study of CD8 T cells in ankylosing spondylitis. The study's findings and limits: Disease-linked clones were CD8+ and relatively rare in peripheral blood. Earlier reports found some motif variants in synovial fluid and blood in reactive arthritis. There was a TCR beta motif, made of 7 to 9 highly homologous variants, that appeared characteristic of ankylosing spondylitis blood.

TCRdb called the 5' RACE reads again in MiXCR, with one record for every CDR3 protein. Of 750,000 to 850,000 distinct CDR3 sequences in the sample, about 10% were seen once. Germline CDR1 reads SEHNR; CDR2 reads FQNEAQ (reference sequence). This CDR3 has 15 amino acids. V lost 5 bases, J lost 13 bases, and 24 bases lay in between. The clonotype comes from a male donor with ankylosing spondylitis. The chain has TRBV7-9 and TRBJ2-1, with D tentatively TRBD1 (6 bases). The sequenced sample was blood, either unsorted or a sorted T cell fraction (not recorded which). The CDR3 nucleotides read TGTGCCAGCAGCCTCGGACAGACGGAACAGCTGGGTCAGTTCTTC. This sequence encodes CASSLGQTEQLGQFF.